Following are 10 T cell receptor beta chains from one sample sequenced in a study of blood T cells in healthy people across ages. A sample-barcoded 5' primer and a J-beta primer mix were used in a second PCR of roughly 7 to 11 cycles. TCRdb itself ran the 5' RACE reads through MiXCR, one entry per CDR3 protein. The sample carries about 760,000 distinct CDR3 sequences, 25% recorded once. These same records also appear under a second study, on T cells of mothers and their children.

The specimen was blood. The receptors derive from a boy between 5 and 17 years old in good health.

This clonotype was detected only a few times. The rearrangement uses TRBV12-3 or TRBV12-4 and TRBJ1-5, with no clear D. The CDR3 length is 15 residues. Trimming left V 6 bases short and J 7 bases short, with 19 bases between. The DNA for the CDR3 is TGTGCCAGCAGCACCCGAGAGGGCGGCGGGCAGCCCCAGCATTTT. Protein sequence: CASSTREGGGQPQHF.

This clonotype was seen only a few times. The V gene is TRBV20-1, the J gene TRBJ2-3; the match to TRBD2 covers 8 bases. CDR3 size: 15 residues. V lost 3 bases and J lost 2; bases outside the gene matches: 7. Germline CDR1 is DFQATT and CDR2 is SNEGSKA (reference sequence). The CDR3 sequence is CSASPLAGNTDTQYF. CDR3 in DNA: TGCAGTGCTAGCCCCCTAGCGGGTAACACAGATACGCAGTATTTT.

CDR3 DNA: TGCAGTGCTAGAATTCAGGGCGGGGGAAACATTCAGTACTTC. Amino acid sequence: CSARIQGGGNIQYF. This chain links TRBV20-1 with TRBJ2-4, with TRBD2 matching 7 bases. CDR1 is DFQATT and CDR2 is SNEGSKA in the germline V gene (reference sequence). This CDR3 region has 14 residues. The V gene end was trimmed by 2 bases and the J gene end by 6 bases; junction bases not matched to a gene: 7.

The chain combines TRBV12-3 or TRBV12-4 with TRBJ2-7; 7 nucleotides line up with TRBD1. The ends lost 6 bases at V and 3 bases at J; junction bases unmatched: 8. This CDR3 is built from 14 residues. CDR3 sequence (DNA): TGTGCCAGCAGCCGGGGCCGGGACAGCTACGAGCAGTACTTC. Its protein product is CASSRGRDSYEQYF.

This clonotype was counted a few times. This chain connects TRBV7-8 to TRBJ2-5; D is unclear. Germline V gives CDR1 SGHVS, CDR2 FQNEAQ. The CDR3 contains 13 residues. Trimming left V 6 bases short and J 2 bases short, with 10 bases between. The CDR3 nucleotides read TGTGCCAGCAGACGAACGGAGCAAGAGACCCAGTACTTC. Translating it yields CASRRTEQETQYF.

This clonotype was counted once. The CDR3 DNA reads as TGTGCCAGCAGTCAGTCCTCAAGATACAATGAGCAGTTCTTC. Protein sequence: CASSQSSRYNEQFF. The V and J genes are TRBV12-3 or TRBV12-4 and TRBJ2-1; D is ambiguous. V was pared by 5 bases and J by 4 bases, with 12 bases between. The CDR3 sequence is 14 residues long.

The chain uses TRBV11-2 and TRBJ2-1, with 8 positions matching TRBD2. The CDR3 covers 13 residues. Germline V CDR1 and CDR2: SGHAT, FQNNGV. J lost 7 bases, V lost 7 bases, and 6 bases had no gene match. The CDR3 protein is CASNRGGKNEQFF. CDR3 DNA: TGTGCCAGCAACCGGGGGGGCAAGAATGAGCAGTTCTTC.

V usage is TRBV12-3 or TRBV12-4 and J usage is TRBJ2-7, with 8 bases fitting TRBD1. With 4 bases clipped from V and 3 bases from J, the junction kept 8 bases outside the gene matches. This CDR3 spans 15 amino acids. Here the CDR3 reads CASSSMRTGLYEQYF. Here the CDR3 DNA reads TGTGCCAGCAGTTCCATGCGGACAGGGCTCTACGAGCAGTACTTC.

The V gene is TRBV6-6, the J gene TRBJ2-1, with D perhaps TRBD2 (6 bases). Germline-derived CDR1 and CDR2 are MNHNY and SVGAGI (reference sequence). V lost 0 bases, J lost 8 bases, and 11 bases lay in between. This CDR3 is built from 14 residues. This CDR3 reads CASSYSTRRDEQFF. As DNA, the CDR3 is TGTGCCAGCAGTTACTCGACCAGGAGGGATGAGCAGTTCTTC.

The rearrangement joins TRBV2 to TRBJ2-7; D remains ambiguous. Trimming pared 3 bases from V and 0 bases from J, leaving 9 bases between. This CDR3 spans 14 amino acids. CDR1 is SNHLY, CDR2 FYNNEI, per germline. The CDR3 DNA reads as TGTGCCAGCAGTGAGACTGCCAACTCCTACGAGCAGTACTTC. This codes for CASSETANSYEQYF.